This record covers a single T cell receptor (beta chain). Its antigen remains unknown. This sample was included in a study of shared clonotypes between healthy human individuals. Whole-study results and caveats: The study's rarefaction showed incomplete sorted-subset sequencing despite large depth.

The V end was cut by 1 base, the J end by 0 bases, with 10 bases between. This CDR3 region has 16 residues. Per the germline V gene, CDR1 is SGHTA and CDR2 is FQGNSA. Healthy and HIV-negative, the adult donors had no recent acute infections or vaccinations. All of the donors resided in Nashville, Tennessee, and each was a Caucasian adult. Each sorted subset replicate got 200 ng genomic DNA, roughly 30,000 genomes. The protocol was immunoSEQ multiplex PCR, while the TCRdb copy is restricted to in-frame clones and leaves out a portion. The sample has 2,500,000 or so clones, over 85% seen once; the top ten hold around 0.37%.

What was sequenced was naive CD4+ T cells from PBMCs. Subset indicated: CD45RA+ positively selected. This clonotype was obtained from a man between 18 and 35 years old in good health. Some clones in this sample may be carry-over from other donors' samples. The V and J genes are TRBV7-2 and TRBJ2-1, with unresolved D. The CDR3 loop is CASSLGIDFSYNEQFF. DNA of the CDR3: TGTGCCAGCAGCTTAGGTATTGACTTCTCCTACAATGAGCAGTTCTTC.